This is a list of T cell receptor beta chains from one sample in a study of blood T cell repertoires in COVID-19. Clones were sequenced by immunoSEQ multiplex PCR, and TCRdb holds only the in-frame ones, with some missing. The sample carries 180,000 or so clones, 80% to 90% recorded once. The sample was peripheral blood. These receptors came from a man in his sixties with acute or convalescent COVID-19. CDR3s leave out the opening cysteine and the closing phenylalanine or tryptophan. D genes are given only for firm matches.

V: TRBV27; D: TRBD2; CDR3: ASSLRLAGGHEQY
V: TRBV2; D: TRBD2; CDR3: ASRPTSVGELF
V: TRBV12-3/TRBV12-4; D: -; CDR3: ASSRVNYGYT
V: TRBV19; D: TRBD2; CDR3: ASWASGRNEQY
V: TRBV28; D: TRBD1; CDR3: ASSFADRAQAEAF
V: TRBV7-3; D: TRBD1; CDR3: ASRLDRANTEAF
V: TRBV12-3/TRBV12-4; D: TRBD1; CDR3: ASTDRGNQPQH
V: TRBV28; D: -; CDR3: ASSLVQPNEKLF
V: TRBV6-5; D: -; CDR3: ASTQGSYEQY
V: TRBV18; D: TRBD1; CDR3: ASSPDRVTNYGYT
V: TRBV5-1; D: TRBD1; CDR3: ASSSGTGNTEAF